The clone carrying this T cell receptor (beta chain) has a handful of counts. Preparation of the TCRbeta library involved a method that used unique molecular identifiers. TCRdb re-analysed the PCR reads in MiXCR, keeping a single row per CDR3 protein. The sample yields around 230,000 distinct CDR3 sequences, more than 15% seen once. The CDR3 runs 15 residues. V was cut by 2 bases and J by 6 bases, with 14 bases left in between. Germline CDR1 and CDR2: MNHEY and SMNVEV (reference sequence). The data were taken from a study of T-cell reconstitution after alpha-beta-depleted transplantation in children. The V gene is TRBV27, the J gene TRBJ2-1; D not certain. The receptor was derived from a male patient aged 2-15 years who had a stem cell transplant for acute lymphoblastic leukemia, so the T cells may come from the graft donor. Source: PBMCs, mostly from graft donor cells, taken 360 days after TCRalphabeta/CD19-depleted stem cell transplant. CDR3 in amino acids: CASSLPGTYINEQFF. The CDR3 region has the DNA TGTGCCAGCAGTTTACCAGGCACATACATCAATGAGCAGTTCTTC.